The entry that follows covers one TCR beta chain sequence. The germline CDR1 and CDR2 sequences are LNHDA and SQIVND (reference sequence). The CDR3 consists of 16 residues. Between the trimmed V and J ends, which lost 1 base and 2 bases, there was a span of 13 bases. These data originate in a study of blood T cell repertoires in COVID-19. Study-level background: Donors in the United States, Italy and Spain gave samples during acute or convalescent COVID-19. Nucleic acid was either cDNA or gDNA, and it came from T cells, B-cell-depleted T cells, or PBMCs.

How the authors handled the data: Amplification from reference gene primers served as the basis for estimated nucleated cell counts. The assay was immunoSEQ multiplex PCR, and TCRdb's table has in-frame clones only and misses some. V, J and clone size are those of that table, while D and trimming were read from the DNA. The sample yields under 200,000 clones, around 81% seen once. Sequencing input: peripheral blood. The V gene is TRBV19, the J gene TRBJ2-3, with D possibly TRBD2 on 6 matching bases. The source is a human donor with acute or convalescent COVID-19. The donor label of this sample is uncertain. The CDR3 coding sequence is TGTGCCAGTAGTATAGCCGAACTAGCTGTCACAGATACGCAGTATTTT. Amino acid sequence: CASSIAELAVTDTQYF.